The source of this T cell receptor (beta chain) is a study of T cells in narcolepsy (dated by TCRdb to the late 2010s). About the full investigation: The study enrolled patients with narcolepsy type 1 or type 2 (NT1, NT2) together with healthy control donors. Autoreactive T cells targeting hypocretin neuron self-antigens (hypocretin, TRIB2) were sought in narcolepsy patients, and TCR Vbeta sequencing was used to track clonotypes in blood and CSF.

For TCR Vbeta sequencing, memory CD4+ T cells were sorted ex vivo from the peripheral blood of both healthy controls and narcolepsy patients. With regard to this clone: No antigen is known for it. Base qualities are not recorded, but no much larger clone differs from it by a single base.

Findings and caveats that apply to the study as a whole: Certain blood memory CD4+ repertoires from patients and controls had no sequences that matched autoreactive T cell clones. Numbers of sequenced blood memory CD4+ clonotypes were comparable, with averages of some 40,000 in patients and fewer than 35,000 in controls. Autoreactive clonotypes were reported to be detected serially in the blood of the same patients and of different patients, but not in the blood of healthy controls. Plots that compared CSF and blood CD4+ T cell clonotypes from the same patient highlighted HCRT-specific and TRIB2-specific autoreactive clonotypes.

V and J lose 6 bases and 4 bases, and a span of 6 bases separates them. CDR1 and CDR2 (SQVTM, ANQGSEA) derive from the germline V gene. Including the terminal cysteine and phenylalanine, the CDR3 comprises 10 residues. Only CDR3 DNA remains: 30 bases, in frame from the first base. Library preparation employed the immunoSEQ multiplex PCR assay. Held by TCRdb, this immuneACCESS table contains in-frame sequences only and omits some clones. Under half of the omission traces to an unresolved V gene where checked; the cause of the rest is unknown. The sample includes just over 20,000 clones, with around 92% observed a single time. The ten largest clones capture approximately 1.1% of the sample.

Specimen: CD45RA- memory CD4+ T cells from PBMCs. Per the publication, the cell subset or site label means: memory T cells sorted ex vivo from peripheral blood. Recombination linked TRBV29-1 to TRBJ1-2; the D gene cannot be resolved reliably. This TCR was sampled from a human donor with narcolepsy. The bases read TGCAGCGTACATACCTATGGCTACACCTTC. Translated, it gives CSVHTYGYTF. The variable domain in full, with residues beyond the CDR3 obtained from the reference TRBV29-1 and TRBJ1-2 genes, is SAVISQKPSRDICQRGTSLTIQCQVDSQVTMMFWYRQQPGQSLTLIATANQGSEATYESGFVIDKFPISRPNLTFSTLTVSNMSPEDSSIYLCSVHTYGYTFGSGTRLTVV.